These 23 T cell receptor beta chains were sequenced from one sample in a study of T cell responses to AZD1222 COVID-19 vaccine. The table came from immunoSEQ multiplex PCR; TCRdb's copy has only in-frame clones and leaves some out. The sample yields some 50,000 clones, 75% to 90% seen once. The sequencing here drew on peripheral blood, taken on day 0 of AZD1222 vaccination. The receptors come from an adult in good health.

The rearrangement links TRBV7-9 to TRBJ2-3, with 8 bases aligning to TRBD2. Per the germline V gene, CDR1 is SEHNR and CDR2 is FQNEAQ (reference sequence). The CDR3 has 17 residues. V dropped 5 bases and J dropped 1; count of bases not matched to a gene: 11. CDR3 protein: CASSLRRSGRRTDTQYF. CDR3 sequence (DNA): TGTGCCAGCAGCCTCCGCAGAAGCGGGAGACGCACAGATACGCAGTATTTT.

This rearrangement joins TRBV28 to TRBJ1-2; 10 nucleotides line up with TRBD1. Germline trimming cut 8 bases from V and 7 bases from J; bases unmatched to any gene: 10. CDR1 MDHEN and CDR2 SYDVKM come from the germline V gene. The length of the CDR3 is 14 residues. CDR3 protein: CASETTGGVSGYTF. In nucleotides, the CDR3 is TGTGCCAGCGAGACGACAGGGGGCGTGAGTGGCTACACCTTC.

V and J are TRBV29-1 and TRBJ1-5; 7 bases fit TRBD1. Trimming took 4 bases from V and 0 from J; bases not matched to a gene: 3. Germline CDR1 reads SQVTM; CDR2 reads ANQGSEA. The CDR3 consists of 14 residues. The CDR3, as DNA: TGCAGCGTTGGCGACAGGGATAGCAATCAGCCCCAGCATTTT. As protein: CSVGDRDSNQPQHF.

The V gene is TRBV27, the J gene TRBJ2-7, with D possibly matching TRBD2 (5 bases). The V end lost 3 bases, the J end lost 1 base, and 16 bases lay between the germline ends. Germline CDR1 and CDR2: MNHEY and SMNVEV (reference sequence). The CDR3 loop spans 16 amino acids. The CDR3 spells CASSFMSSPGSYEQYF. The CDR3 DNA reads TGTGCCAGCAGTTTTATGTCTTCCCCGGGGTCCTACGAGCAGTACTTC.

The CDR3 is CASSPISGTGHLETQYF. The CDR3 DNA sequence: TGTGCCAGCAGCCCAATTTCCGGGACAGGGCATTTGGAGACCCAGTACTTC. The chain couples TRBV7-8 to TRBJ2-5; TRBD1 agrees at 9 bases. This CDR3 spans 17 amino acids. CDR1 is SGHVS and CDR2 is FQNEAQ in the germline V gene. Germline trimming cut 5 bases from V and 5 bases from J; bases unmatched to any gene: 15. Complete variable domain (other parts from reference TRBV7-8 and TRBJ2-5): GAGVSQSPRYKVAKRGQDVALRCDPISGHVSLFWYQQALGQGPEFLTYFQNEAQLDKSGLPSDRFFAERPEGSVSTLKIQRTQQEDSAVYLCASSPISGTGHLETQYFGPGTRLLVL.

The rearrangement uses TRBV4-3 and TRBJ2-2; TRBD2 matches at 9 bases. After removal of 1 base from V and 4 bases from J, the junction contained 13 bases not matched to a gene. CDR3 length equals 19 residues. The germline CDR1 and CDR2 sequences are LGHNA and YSLEER. CDR3 nucleotide sequence: TGCGCCAGCAGCCAAGTCTCCTTAATAGCGGGAGTAGGCACCGGGGAGCTGTTTTTT. As protein: CASSQVSLIAGVGTGELFF.

The chain employs TRBV7-3 and TRBJ2-1, with D possibly matching TRBD2 (5 bases). Deletions cut 3 bases from V and 6 bases from J, with 15 bases between. The length of the CDR3 is 15 residues. The germline V gene encodes CDR1 SGHTA and CDR2 FQGTGA. CDR3 sequence: CASSFGRASFNEQFF. CDR3 in DNA: TGTGCCAGCAGCTTTGGGAGAGCCTCTTTCAATGAGCAGTTCTTC.

The chain joins TRBV10-1 to TRBJ1-5; no firm D call. V was clipped by 6 bases and J by 3 bases, with 0 bases between them. This CDR3 is built from 10 residues. Looked up from germline, CDR1 is WNHNN and CDR2 is SYGVQD (reference sequence). The chain's CDR3 is CASSNQPQHF. CDR3 DNA: TGCGCCAGCAGCAATCAGCCCCAGCATTTT.

The chain is built from TRBV2 and TRBJ1-2, with 7 bases aligning to TRBD1. The junction had 7 bases not matched to a gene; V was cut back by 5 bases and J by 4 bases. The CDR3 sequence is 14 residues long. Germline-derived CDR1 and CDR2 are SNHLY and FYNNEI. CDR3: CASSHGDSFYGYTF. CDR3 nucleotide sequence: TGTGCCAGCAGTCACGGGGACAGCTTCTATGGCTACACCTTC.

The chain carries TRBV27 and TRBJ2-1, with TRBD2 identical over 8 bases. V lost 6 bases to trimming and J lost 4 bases; unmatched junction nucleotides: 8. This CDR3 is built from 15 residues. Germline V gives CDR1 MNHEY, CDR2 SMNVEV (reference sequence). CDR3 loop: CASRTTSGTYNEQFF. CDR3 nucleotides: TGTGCCAGCAGAACTACTAGCGGAACGTACAATGAGCAGTTCTTC.

This chain joins TRBV27 and TRBJ1-3, with 8 bases that match TRBD1. With 5 bases clipped from V and 7 bases from J, the junction kept 10 bases outside the gene matches. The CDR3 has 15 residues. Germline-derived CDR1 and CDR2 are MNHEY and SMNVEV (reference sequence). The CDR3 coding sequence is TGTGCCAGCAGTCAAGGACAGGGCCTTGAGAACACCATATATTTT. This translates into CASSQGQGLENTIYF.

V gene TRBV28 combines with J gene TRBJ1-2, with 10 bases that match TRBD1. Trimming at V came to 2 bases and at J to 5 bases, leaving 2 bases not matched to a gene. CDR1 and CDR2 (germline): MDHEN, SYDVKM. The length of the CDR3 is 14 residues. The CDR3 here is CASSLGDRGYGYTF. The CDR3 DNA sequence: TGTGCCAGCAGTTTAGGGGACAGGGGTTATGGCTACACCTTC.

The CDR3 DNA sequence: TGTGCCAGCAGCCAACTTGACAGGGGACATGGCTACACCTTC. Translated: CASSQLDRGHGYTF. The V call is TRBV7-9, the J call TRBJ1-2, with 8 bases identical to TRBD1. Germline V gene sequence: CDR1 SEHNR, CDR2 FQNEAQ (reference sequence). The CDR3 loop spans 14 amino acids. Unmatched junction bases numbered 8, after V lost 5 bases and J lost 6 bases.

The chain joins TRBV4-1 to TRBJ1-2; D might be TRBD1 (5 bases). Germline CDR1 is MGHRA and CDR2 is YSYEKL. There are 21 residues in the CDR3. Trimming left V 2 bases short and J 6 bases short, with 34 bases between. CDR3 sequence (DNA): TGCGCCAGCAGCCAATTGTTCGCCGGGACTGCGCCCAGAGCTTCGTCGAATGGCTACACCTTC. Its protein is CASSQLFAGTAPRASSNGYTF.

The chain has TRBV28 and TRBJ1-1, with D perhaps TRBD1 (6 bases). V dropped 7 bases and J dropped 1 base, with 16 bases sitting between them. CDR3 length: 15 residues. Looked up from germline, CDR1 is MDHEN and CDR2 is SYDVKM. For the CDR3, the DNA is TGTGCCAGCAACCCTGAGGGGGTCGAGAACACTGAAGCTTTCTTT. It specifies CASNPEGVENTEAFF.

The genes are TRBV5-6 and TRBJ2-7; 8 bases line up with TRBD1. There are 12 residues in the CDR3. V dropped 4 bases and J dropped 6; count of bases not matched to a gene: 3. Germline CDR1 reads SGHDT; CDR2 reads YYEEEE. In DNA, the CDR3 is TGTGCCAGCAGCCGAGACAGGGGCGAGCAGTACTTC. This translates into CASSRDRGEQYF.

J is TRBJ2-7 and V is TRBV10-2; 9 bases are a match to TRBD2. The J segment lost 2 bases and the V segment lost 8 bases, leaving 1 base of the junction unmatched. The CDR3 is made up of 12 amino acids. CDR1 is WSHSY and CDR2 is SAAADI in the germline V gene. CDR3 in amino acids: CASASGTYEQYF. CDR3 nucleotides: TGCGCCAGCGCTAGCGGGACCTACGAGCAGTACTTC.

Comments on this clone: The junction departs from the called germline gene at one end, perhaps through a read error. This chain joins TRBV7-7 and TRBJ2-1, with D possibly being TRBD2 (6 bases). CDR3 length: 15 amino acids. Germline CDR1 SSHAT, CDR2 FNYEAQ (reference sequence). This CDR3 is CASSFDSGNHNEQFF. In DNA, the CDR3 is TGTGCTAGCAGCTTTGATAGCGGAAACCACAATGAGCAGTTCTTC.

This chain joins TRBV3-1 (or the pseudogene TRBV3-2) and TRBJ2-1; D remains unclear. The germline CDR1 and CDR2 sequences are LGHDT and YNNKEL (reference sequence). V was shortened by 6 bases and J by 3 bases, with 3 bases between the two germline ends. The CDR3 loop spans 11 amino acids. The chain's CDR3 is CASSIYNEQFF. In nucleotides, the CDR3 is TGTGCCAGCAGTATCTACAATGAGCAGTTCTTC.

A note on this clone: Relative to the germline gene, one junction end is altered; a read error may explain this. The chain joins TRBV5-6 to TRBJ1-1; no reliable D call. The CDR3 totals 15 residues. In germline, CDR1 is SGHDT, CDR2 YYEEEE. The CDR3 protein is CASSLAYGENPEAFF. CDR3 in DNA: TGTGCCAGCAGCTTGGCGTACGGGGAGAACCCTGAAGCTTTCTTT.

The chain links TRBV7-8 to TRBJ2-5; 9 bases are a match to TRBD1. V trimming: 2 bases; J trimming: 5 bases; junction bases outside the gene matches: 9. The CDR3 is made up of 16 amino acids. Germline CDR1 reads SGHVS; CDR2 reads FQNEAQ. The CDR3 here is CASSLYGTGYSETQYF. CDR3 bases: TGTGCCAGCAGCTTATACGGGACAGGGTATAGCGAGACCCAGTACTTC.

DNA of the CDR3: TGTGCCAGCAGAAAGAATCCGGGACAGAGCTCCGGCGAGCAGTACTTC. It encodes CASRKNPGQSSGEQYF. The chain couples TRBV27 to TRBJ2-7; 7 positions match TRBD1. The ends lost 6 bases at V and 6 bases at J; junction bases unmatched: 17. CDR1 is MNHEY and CDR2 is SMNVEV in the germline V gene (reference sequence). This CDR3 contains 16 residues.

The table lists this clone with a few counts. The chain has TRBV4-3 and TRBJ1-1; D unresolved. CDR3 size: 16 residues. Per the germline V gene, CDR1 is LGHNA and CDR2 is YSLEER. Trimming cost V 0 bases and J 0 bases, with 11 bases left between them. CDR3 sequence (DNA): TGCGCCAGCAGCCAAGATGCCCCGGGAGTGAACACTGAAGCTTTCTTT. Protein product: CASSQDAPGVNTEAFF.